This TCR beta chain originates from a study of cytomegalovirus exposure and HLA in healthy donors. A multiplex PCR was run with 60 Vbeta primers and 13 Jbeta primers. The table came from immunoSEQ multiplex PCR; TCRdb's copy has only in-frame clones and leaves some out. Here the sample spans approximately 140,000 clones, approximately 84% being singletons. Germline CDR1 LNHDA, CDR2 SQIVND (reference sequence). The CDR3 loop spans 12 amino acids. V gave up 0 bases and J gave up 8 bases, with 5 bases separating them. General observations from the study: Reportedly, diagnosis of cytomegalovirus status by the classifier showed high specificity and sensitivity. In a later analysis, donors in an Asian-associated ancestry cluster reportedly had fewer N-insertions in productive TCRs than the cohort mean.

Concerning this clone: The antigen is undetermined.

Nominally healthy donors provided the samples, though records likely missed some immune exposures. The TCR originated in a boy aged 2-15 years in good health and CMV-seronegative. The sample comprised PBMCs. The chain employs TRBV19 and TRBJ1-3, with D possibly TRBD1 on 5 matching bases. The CDR3, as DNA: TGTGCCAGTAGTATAGAAGGGGACACCATATATTTT. It translates to CASSIEGDTIYF.